These T cell receptor beta chains were read from a single sample in a study of cytomegalovirus exposure and HLA in healthy donors. Some clones are missing from TCRdb's copy, which holds only in-frame ones; the method was immunoSEQ multiplex PCR. The repertoire holds 190,000 or so clones, with more than 80% as singletons. Sequenced sample: PBMCs. These receptors originate from a boy under 18 in good health and CMV-seronegative. CDR3s include the opening cysteine and the closing phenylalanine or tryptophan. Each record gives: J gene, clone size, V gene, D gene, CDR3 protein, CDR3 DNA. The D gene is left open where the match is weak. Size is omitted from some rows. Given values are once, few, many or a class for expanded clones.

TRBJ1-1 | - | TRBV15 | - | CATSRENSHTEAFF | TGTGCCACCAGCAGAGAAAACAGTCACACTGAAGCTTTCTTT
TRBJ2-1 | - | TRBV5-1 | - | CASTPTFTRNEQFF | TGCGCCAGCACCCCCACCTTTACTAGGAATGAGCAGTTCTTC
TRBJ1-6 | - | TRBV5-1 | - | CASSYRQDNNSPLHF | TGCGCCAGCAGCTACCGACAGGACAATAATTCACCCCTCCACTTT
TRBJ2-5 | - | TRBV11-2 | - | CASSLGRGNQETQYF | TGTGCCAGCAGCCTCGGACGGGGGAACCAAGAGACCCAGTACTTC
TRBJ2-1 | - | TRBV19 | - | CASRVRGLNEQFF | TGTGCCAGTAGGGTGAGAGGGTTAAATGAGCAGTTCTTC
TRBJ1-3 | - | TRBV7-2 | - | CASSFVGVSDSGNTIYF | TGTGCCAGCAGCTTTGTCGGGGTCAGCGACTCTGGAAACACCATATATTTT
TRBJ2-7 | - | TRBV6-1 | - | CASSESRPGALSSYEQYF | TGTGCCAGCAGTGAAAGCCGTCCAGGGGCCCTGAGCTCCTACGAGCAGTACTTC
TRBJ1-5 | - | TRBV30 | TRBD1 | CAWSPGTVRGPYSNQPQHF | TGTGCCTGGAGTCCCGGGACAGTCAGGGGGCCCTATAGCAATCAGCCCCAGCATTTT
TRBJ2-7 | - | TRBV29-1 | TRBD1 | CSVPRTGNSDEQYF | TGCAGCGTCCCGCGGACAGGGAATTCGGACGAGCAGTACTTC
TRBJ1-4 | - | TRBV25-1 | TRBD1 | CASSERTGGIKKLFF | TGTGCCAGCAGTGAGAGAACAGGGGGTATTAAAAAACTGTTTTTT
TRBJ2-3 | once | TRBV6-4 | TRBD1 | CASSARRSGTAYTDTQYF | TGTGCCAGCAGCGCGAGGCGCTCCGGGACAGCCTACACAGATACGCAGTATTTT
TRBJ2-1 | - | TRBV6-5 | - | CASSLHNEQFF | TGTGCCAGCAGTCTACACAATGAGCAGTTCTTC
TRBJ2-1 | - | TRBV7-3 | - | CASSSHRLLEGLHEQFF | TGTGCCAGCAGCTCCCATAGGTTGCTAGAGGGACTGCATGAGCAGTTCTTC
TRBJ2-3 | - | TRBV15 | - | CATSREQGRGTDTQYF | TGTGCCACCAGCAGAGAACAGGGACGAGGGACAGATACGCAGTATTTT
TRBJ2-4 | once | TRBV18 | - | CASSPPLATGAAEWHIQYF | TGTGCCAGCTCACCACCCCTTGCGACTGGGGCAGCCGAATGGCACATTCAGTACTTC
TRBJ1-2 | - | TRBV5-4 | - | CASSQKQGNYGYTF | TGTGCCAGCAGCCAGAAGCAGGGGAACTATGGCTACACCTTC
TRBJ1-3 | few | TRBV7-2 | TRBD1 | CASSTTTGAGNTIYF | TGTGCCAGCAGCACTACGACAGGGGCTGGAAACACCATATATTTT
TRBJ1-2 | - | TRBV5-1 | TRBD1 | CASMGTGTSYTF | TGCGCCAGCATGGGGACAGGGACGAGCTACACCTTC
TRBJ1-6 | few | TRBV19 | TRBD1 | CASSPLTGWNSPLHF | TGTGCCAGTAGTCCGTTGACAGGGTGGAATTCACCCCTCCACTTT
TRBJ1-6 | - | TRBV6-5 | TRBD1 | CASSRGTESNSPLHF | TGTGCCAGCAGTCGCGGGACAGAGAGTAATTCACCCCTCCACTTT
TRBJ1-2 | few | TRBV6-5 | - | CASSRQANYGYTF | TGTGCCAGCAGTCGGCAGGCTAACTATGGCTACACCTTC
TRBJ2-5 | - | TRBV9 | TRBD2 | CASSVDSGGAAETQYF | TGTGCCAGCAGCGTAGACAGCGGGGGGGCCGCAGAGACCCAGTACTTC
TRBJ2-2 | - | TRBV30 | - | CAWGHRARDTGELFF | TGTGCCTGGGGGCACAGAGCCAGGGACACCGGGGAGCTGTTTTTT
TRBJ1-4 | - | TRBV5-6 | TRBD1 | CASSSPTGFNEKLFF | TGTGCCAGCAGCTCCCCGACAGGGTTTAATGAAAAACTGTTTTTT
TRBJ1-1 | - | TRBV13 | TRBD1 | CASSLGQANTEAFF | TGTGCCAGCAGCTTGGGACAGGCAAACACTGAAGCTTTCTTT
TRBJ2-5 | - | TRBV5-1 | TRBD2 | CASSWTSGRVETQYF | TGCGCCAGCAGCTGGACTAGCGGGAGGGTAGAGACCCAGTACTTC
TRBJ2-7 | - | TRBV7-9 | TRBD1 | CASSQLTQGSSYEQYF | TGTGCCAGCAGCCAACTAACACAGGGGAGTTCCTACGAGCAGTACTTC
TRBJ1-1 | - | TRBV7-9 | TRBD1 | CASSFADRGPMNTEAFF | TGTGCCAGCAGCTTCGCGGACAGGGGGCCCATGAACACTGAAGCTTTCTTT
TRBJ1-2 | - | TRBV4-3 | - | CASSQGAGRAYGYTF | TGCGCCAGCAGCCAAGGGGCGGGCAGAGCCTATGGCTACACCTTC
TRBJ2-2 | few | TRBV11-3 | - | CASSLVGGWGTGELFF | TGTGCCAGCAGCTTAGTGGGGGGTTGGGGAACCGGGGAGCTGTTTTTT
TRBJ1-3 | - | TRBV14 | - | CASSQVGGLGNTIYF | TGTGCCAGCAGCCAAGTGGGGGGGCTCGGAAACACCATATATTTT
TRBJ2-1 | - | TRBV7-8 | - | CASSPPPGSSYNEQFF | TGTGCCAGCAGCCCACCTCCGGGGAGCTCCTACAATGAGCAGTTCTTC
TRBJ2-7 | - | TRBV30 | - | CAWSPGFTYEQYF | TGTGCCTGGAGCCCAGGGTTTACCTACGAGCAGTACTTC
TRBJ1-2 | - | TRBV5-1 | TRBD1 | CASSLAGTGGNGYTF | TGCGCCAGCAGCTTGGCGGGGACAGGGGGTAATGGCTACACCTTC
TRBJ1-1 | - | TRBV29-1 | - | CSGGDGRNTEAFF | TGCAGCGGAGGAGACGGGAGGAACACTGAAGCTTTCTTT
TRBJ2-7 | - | TRBV11-2 | - | CASSLDSWVGQIFYEQYF | TGTGCCAGCAGCTTAGACTCGTGGGTTGGACAGATTTTCTACGAGCAGTACTTC
TRBJ1-1 | - | TRBV10-1 | - | CASSAGIRNTEAFF | TGCGCCAGCAGTGCAGGGATAAGGAACACTGAAGCTTTCTTT
TRBJ1-5 | few | TRBV30 | - | CAWSAGPPQGSNQPQHF | TGTGCCTGGAGCGCAGGACCACCTCAGGGGAGCAATCAGCCCCAGCATTTT
TRBJ2-1 | - | TRBV29-1 | - | CSALQLDWSYNEQFF | TGCAGCGCACTTCAGTTGGATTGGAGCTACAATGAGCAGTTCTTC
TRBJ1-1 | once | TRBV5-4 | - | CASSLWPNTEAFF | TGTGCCAGCAGCTTATGGCCCAACACTGAAGCTTTCTTT
TRBJ1-1 | - | TRBV19 | - | CASSIGQPGTEAFF | TGTGCCAGTAGTATAGGACAGCCAGGGACTGAAGCTTTCTTT
TRBJ1-1 | - | TRBV6-5 | - | CASSRGPRTEAFF | TGTGCCAGCAGCAGGGGCCCGAGGACTGAAGCTTTCTTT
TRBJ2-1 | - | TRBV5-1 | TRBD2 | CASWGLAGRNEQFF | TGCGCCAGCTGGGGACTAGCGGGACGCAATGAGCAGTTCTTC
TRBJ2-2 | - | TRBV10-1 | - | CASSMTGSNTGELFF | TGCGCCAGCAGCATGACAGGTTCGAACACCGGGGAGCTGTTTTTT